The 8 T cell receptor beta chains reported below all come from one sample, sequenced in a study of response to subunit inactivated influenza vaccine. TCRdb analysed the RT-PCR reads with MiXCR anew, one entry per CDR3 protein. The table records more than 600,000 distinct CDR3 sequences, about 18% of them present only once. The specimen was PBMCs from blood, collected around 5 days after vaccination. These TCRs come from a man in his fifties or sixties who received an inactivated influenza vaccine.

This clonotype turned up a few times. The J gene is TRBJ2-5, the V gene TRBV20-1; no clear D. The CDR3 has 14 amino acids. V was pared by 6 bases and J by 9 bases, with 23 bases between. Germline CDR1 and CDR2: DFQATT and SNEGSKA (reference sequence). As DNA, the CDR3 is TGCAGTGCACGACCCCGCTTCCCATTCTGGGCCCAGTACTTC. Protein product: CSARPRFPFWAQYF.

The chain recombines TRBV6-1 with TRBJ1-5; TRBD1 might be the D (6 bases). The germline V gene encodes CDR1 MNHNS and CDR2 SASEGT. V was clipped by 4 bases and J by 7 bases, with 17 bases between them. This CDR3 comprises 15 residues. DNA for the CDR3: TGTGCCAGCAGTGGGGACAAGGGTGGGTGGCAGCCCCAGCATTTT. This gives the protein CASSGDKGGWQPQHF.

The V gene is TRBV7-9, the J gene TRBJ2-3; 9 bases agree with TRBD2. The CDR3 is 17 residues long. Germline lookup yields CDR1 SEHNR and CDR2 FQNEAQ (reference sequence). V gave up 5 bases and J gave up 0 bases; unmatched junction bases: 9. CDR3 amino acids: CASSPRRLADSTDTQYF. The CDR3 nucleotides read TGTGCCAGCAGCCCTCGTCGACTAGCGGATAGCACAGATACGCAGTATTTT.

The chain joins TRBV27 to TRBJ2-1; D may be TRBD2 (5 bases). With 5 bases removed from V and 0 bases from J, the gap between germline ends came to 14 bases. Germline lookup yields CDR1 MNHEY and CDR2 SMNVEV (reference sequence). The CDR3 spans 16 residues. The CDR3 loop is CASSPEAEFSYNEQFF. The CDR3 DNA follows: TGTGCCAGCAGTCCTGAAGCGGAATTCTCCTACAATGAGCAGTTCTTC.

This rearrangement joins TRBV11-2 to TRBJ1-2; D gene unclear. Trimming left V 5 bases short and J 0 bases short, with 13 bases between. Germline CDR1 and CDR2: SGHAT and FQNNGV. The CDR3 contains 15 residues. CDR3 protein: CASSAVGPSNYGYTF. CDR3 nucleotides: TGTGCCAGCAGCGCCGTAGGGCCCTCTAACTATGGCTACACCTTC.

V and J are TRBV4-3 and TRBJ2-7; 8 bases agree with TRBD1. J lost 5 bases, V lost 4 bases, and 7 bases had no gene match. The germline gives CDR1 LGHNA, CDR2 YSLEER. This CDR3 spans 14 amino acids. The DNA of the CDR3 is TGCGCCAGCAGCCCAGGGGGCATTTTCAACGAGCAGTACTTC. This sequence encodes CASSPGGIFNEQYF.

This chain uses TRBV11-2 with TRBJ1-4, with D possibly being TRBD1 (5 bases). This CDR3 spans 14 amino acids. The germline V and J ends were trimmed by 4 bases and 5 bases, with 11 bases remaining between them. Germline V gives CDR1 SGHAT, CDR2 FQNNGV. CDR3 loop: CASSSDIRNEKLFF. DNA for the CDR3: TGTGCCAGCAGCTCGGACATCCGAAATGAAAAACTGTTTTTT.

This clonotype was counted at least ten times. The rearrangement joins TRBV7-9 to TRBJ1-5; no clear D. Looked up from germline, CDR1 is SEHNR and CDR2 is FQNEAQ (reference sequence). Trimming left V 0 bases short and J 5 bases short, with 2 bases between. CDR3 length: 12 residues. The CDR3 DNA reads as TGTGCCAGCAGCTTAGCCTATCAGCCCCAGCATTTT. Translating gives CASSLAYQPQHF.